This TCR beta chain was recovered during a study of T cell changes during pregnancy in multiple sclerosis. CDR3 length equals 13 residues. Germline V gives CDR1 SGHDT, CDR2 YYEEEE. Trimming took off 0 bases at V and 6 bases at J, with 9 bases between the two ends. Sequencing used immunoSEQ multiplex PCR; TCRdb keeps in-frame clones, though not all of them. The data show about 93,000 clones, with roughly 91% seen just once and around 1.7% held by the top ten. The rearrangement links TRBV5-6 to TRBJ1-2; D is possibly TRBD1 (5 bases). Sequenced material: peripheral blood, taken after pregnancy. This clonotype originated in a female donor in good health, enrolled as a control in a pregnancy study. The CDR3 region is CASSLARVDGYTF. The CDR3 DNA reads TGTGCCAGCAGCTTGGCCAGGGTCGATGGCTACACCTTC.